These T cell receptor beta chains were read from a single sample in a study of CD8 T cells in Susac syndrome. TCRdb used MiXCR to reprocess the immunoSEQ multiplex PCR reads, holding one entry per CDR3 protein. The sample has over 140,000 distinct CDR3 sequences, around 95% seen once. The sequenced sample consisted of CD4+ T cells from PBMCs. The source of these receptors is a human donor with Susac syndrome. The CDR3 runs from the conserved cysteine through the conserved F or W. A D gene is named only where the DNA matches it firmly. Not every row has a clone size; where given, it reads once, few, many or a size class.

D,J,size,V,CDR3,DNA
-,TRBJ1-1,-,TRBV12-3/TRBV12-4,CASSGLNAEAFF,TGTGCCAGCAGTGGGCTGAACGCTGAAGCTTTCTTT
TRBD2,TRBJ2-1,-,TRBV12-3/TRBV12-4,CASRAAGGPANEQFF,TGTGCCAGCAGAGCAGCGGGGGGGCCGGCCAATGAGCAGTTCTTC
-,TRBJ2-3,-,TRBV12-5,CASGSGRAGDTQYF,TGTGCTAGTGGTTCGGGACGAGCCGGAGATACGCAGTATTTT
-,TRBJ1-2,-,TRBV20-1,CSAMRVGYGYTF,TGCAGTGCCATGCGGGTTGGGTATGGCTACACCTTC
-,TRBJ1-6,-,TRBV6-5,CASSPRHNSPLHF,TGTGCCAGCAGCCCCCGACATAATTCACCCCTCCACTTT
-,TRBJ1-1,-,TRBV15,CATARGNTEAFF,TGTGCCACGGCAAGGGGGAACACTGAAGCTTTCTTT
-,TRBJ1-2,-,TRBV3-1,CASSHHVPGRDYGYTF,TGTGCCAGCAGCCATCATGTCCCGGGCCGAGACTATGGCTACACCTTC
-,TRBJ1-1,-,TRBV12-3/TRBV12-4,CASSLLPSPTGTNTEAFF,TGTGCCAGCAGTTTATTACCGAGCCCGACAGGAACAAACACTGAAGCTTTCTTT
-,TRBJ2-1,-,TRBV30,CAWSLRDSDYNEQFF,TGTGCCTGGAGTCTCCGGGACTCCGACTACAATGAGCAGTTCTTC
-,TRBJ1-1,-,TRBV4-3,CASSQVGNTEAFF,TGCGCCAGCAGCCAAGTTGGGAACACTGAAGCTTTCTTT
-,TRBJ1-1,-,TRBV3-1,CASSRNQRQHTEAFF,TGTGCCAGCAGCCGAAACCAACGTCAGCACACTGAAGCTTTCTTT
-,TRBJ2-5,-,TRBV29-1,CSVEDVSGRTQYF,TGCAGCGTTGAAGATGTTAGTGGAAGGACCCAGTACTTC
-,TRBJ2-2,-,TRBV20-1,CSASRDAGELFF,TGCAGTGCTAGCAGGGACGCCGGGGAGCTGTTTTTT
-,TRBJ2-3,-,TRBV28,CASSKTDTQYF,TGTGCCAGCAGTAAGACAGATACGCAGTATTTT
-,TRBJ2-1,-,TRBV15,CATSRVDGNEQFF,TGTGCCACCAGCAGAGTCGACGGCAATGAGCAGTTCTTC
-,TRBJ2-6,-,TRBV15,CATSRGGSGANVLTF,TGTGCCACCAGCAGAGGGGGGTCTGGGGCCAACGTCCTGACTTTC
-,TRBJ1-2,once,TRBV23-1,CASSQSIEGYGYTF,TGCGCCAGCAGTCAATCAATTGAAGGCTATGGCTACACCTTC
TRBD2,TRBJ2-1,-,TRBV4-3,CASSQDLTSGSHYNEQFF,TGCGCCAGCAGCCAAGATCTTACTAGCGGGAGCCACTACAATGAGCAGTTCTTC
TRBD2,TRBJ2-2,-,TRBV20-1,CSAPTGTSGRSGLNTGELFF,TGCAGTGCACCTACCGGGACTAGCGGGAGATCGGGGCTCAACACCGGGGAGCTGTTTTTT
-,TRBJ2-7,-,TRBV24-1,CATSDLNWGNEQYF,TGTGCCACCAGTGATTTGAATTGGGGGAACGAGCAGTACTTC
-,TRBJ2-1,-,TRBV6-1,CASTQGFYNEQFF,TGTGCCAGCACCCAGGGGTTCTACAATGAGCAGTTCTTC
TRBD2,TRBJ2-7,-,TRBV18,CASSPGIREAGGEQYF,TGTGCCAGCTCACCAGGTATCCGGGAGGCCGGGGGCGAGCAGTACTTC
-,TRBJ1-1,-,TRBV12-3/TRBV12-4,CASSLRAGVDTEAFF,TGTGCCAGCAGTTTAAGGGCAGGGGTCGACACTGAAGCTTTCTTT
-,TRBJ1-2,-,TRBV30,CAWRHLEQGIYGYTF,TGTGCCTGGAGGCACCTCGAGCAGGGCATCTATGGCTACACCTTC
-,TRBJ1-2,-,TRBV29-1,CSVDKGPFRTGYTF,TGCAGCGTTGATAAGGGGCCTTTTAGGACTGGCTACACCTTC
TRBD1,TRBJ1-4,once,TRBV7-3,CASTRTGNEKLFF,TGTGCCAGCACCCGGACAGGGAATGAAAAACTGTTTTTT
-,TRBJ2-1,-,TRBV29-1,CSVGWDSASYNEQFF,TGCAGCGTTGGCTGGGATAGCGCATCCTACAATGAGCAGTTCTTC
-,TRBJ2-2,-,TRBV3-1,CASSVQGSTGELFF,TGTGCCAGCAGCGTCCAGGGGTCAACCGGGGAGCTGTTTTTT
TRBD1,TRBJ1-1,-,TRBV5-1,CASSPGQESEAFF,TGCGCCAGCAGCCCAGGACAGGAAAGTGAAGCTTTCTTT
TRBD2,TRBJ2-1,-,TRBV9,CASSLSGETYNEQFF,TGTGCCAGCAGCCTTAGCGGGGAGACCTACAATGAGCAGTTCTTC
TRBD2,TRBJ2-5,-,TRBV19,CARRGAGGPQETQYF,TGTGCCCGGCGAGGAGCGGGGGGACCCCAAGAGACCCAGTACTTC
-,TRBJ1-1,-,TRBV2,CASSEGGGGAFF,TGTGCCAGCAGTGAAGGGGGAGGGGGAGCTTTCTTT
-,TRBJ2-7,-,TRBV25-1,CASGRGGTPYEQYF,TGTGCCAGCGGCCGGGGAGGAACCCCCTACGAGCAGTACTTC
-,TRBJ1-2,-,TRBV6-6,CASSYRGPDYGYTF,TGTGCCAGCAGTTACCGAGGCCCGGACTATGGCTACACCTTC
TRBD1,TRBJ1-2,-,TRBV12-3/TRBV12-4,CASSLGQGNYGYTF,TGTGCCAGCAGTTTAGGACAGGGGAACTATGGCTACACCTTC
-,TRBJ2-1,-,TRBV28,CASIRGRTYNEQFF,TGTGCCAGCATCCGGGGGAGAACCTACAATGAGCAGTTCTTC
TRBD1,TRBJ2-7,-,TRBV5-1,CASSFQGEFSEQYF,TGCGCCAGCAGCTTCCAGGGGGAGTTCTCCGAGCAGTACTTC
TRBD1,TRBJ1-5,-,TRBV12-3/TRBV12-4,CASSQKEGTGGNQPQHF,TGTGCCAGCAGCCAAAAGGAGGGGACAGGGGGGAATCAGCCCCAGCATTTT
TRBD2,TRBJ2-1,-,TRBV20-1,CSAIGLAGASRGNEQFF,TGCAGTGCTATCGGACTAGCGGGAGCGTCTCGGGGCAATGAGCAGTTCTTC
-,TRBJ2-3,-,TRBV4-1,CASSLWGSYTDTQYF,TGCGCCAGCAGTTTGTGGGGGTCCTACACAGATACGCAGTATTTT
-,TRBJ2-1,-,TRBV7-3,CASSPGLRNEQFF,TGTGCCAGCAGCCCAGGACTGCGAAATGAGCAGTTCTTC
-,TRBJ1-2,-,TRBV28,CASSSVDYGYTF,TGTGCCAGCAGTTCCGTCGACTATGGCTACACCTTC